Below are 20 T cell receptor beta chains sequenced from a single sample in a study of T cells in Graves' hyperthyroidism and ophthalmopathy. Amplified regions were TCR beta CDR3 sequences from RNA transcripts. TCR CDR3 underwent first-round RT-PCR with the HTBI primer set. TCRdb analysed the multiplex PCR reads with MiXCR anew, one entry per CDR3 protein. Of 340,000 or so distinct CDR3 sequences listed, roughly 23% are singletons. The source material was blood. The receptors here all came from a woman in her forties or fifties with Graves' hyperthyroidism.

V is TRBV12-3 or TRBV12-4 and J is TRBJ2-3; 7 positions agree with TRBD1. J gave up 0 bases and V 2 bases, and 2 bases lay outside the gene matches. The length of the CDR3 is 15 residues. Written as DNA, the CDR3 is TGTGCCAGCAGTTTAAGGGGACAGAGCACAGATACGCAGTATTTT. This translates into CASSLRGQSTDTQYF.

There are many counts of this clonotype. The V gene is TRBV10-2, the J gene TRBJ1-2; D remains ambiguous. Trimming shortened V by 2 bases and J by 8 bases, and 12 bases separated the two germline ends. Germline assignment: CDR1 WSHSY and CDR2 SAAADI. The CDR3 has 13 residues. The CDR3 DNA reads as TGCGCCAGCAGTGAGGTCAGCCTAGGGGGCTACACCTTC. It codes for CASSEVSLGGYTF.

This clonotype was recorded many times. The rearrangement joins TRBV3-1 to TRBJ1-5; the D is unclear. The V gene lost 4 bases and the J gene lost 11 bases, with 15 bases spanning the gap. The CDR3 length is 13 residues. Germline V gives CDR1 LGHDT, CDR2 YNNKEL (reference sequence). CDR3 nucleotides: TGTGCCAGCAGCCCTCACATGGGATCGGCCCAGCATTTT. Its translation is CASSPHMGSAQHF.

This clonotype showed up many times. The germline gene is not matched at one end of the junction; a read error may be the cause. The chain uses TRBV24-1 and TRBJ2-1; weak D call: TRBD2 (6 bases). CDR3 length: 14 amino acids. CDR1 is KGHDR and CDR2 is SFDVKD in the germline V gene. The CDR3 DNA follows: TGTGCCACCGGTGACGGGGGCTCCTACAATGAGCAGTTCTTC. Translated, it gives CATGDGGSYNEQFF.

V is TRBV7-2 and J is TRBJ2-7; D unclear. This CDR3 comprises 12 residues. The V gene lost 5 bases and the J gene lost 1 base, with 6 bases spanning the gap. Germline loops: CDR1 SGHTA, CDR2 FQGNSA. The CDR3 spells CASSLPSYEQYF. In DNA form, the CDR3 reads TGTGCCAGCAGCCTCCCTTCCTACGAGCAGTACTTC.

The J gene is TRBJ1-2, the V gene TRBV29-1; D perhaps matches TRBD1 (6 bases). This CDR3 contains 12 residues. Germline V gene sequence: CDR1 SQVTM, CDR2 ANQGSEA. V was pared by 7 bases and J by 4 bases, with 13 bases between. This CDR3 reads CSARRGAYGYTF. In DNA form, the CDR3 reads TGCAGCGCCCGGCGGGGGGCCTATGGCTACACCTTC.

This clonotype was detected ten times or more. V usage is TRBV28 and J usage is TRBJ1-2, with 12 bases identical to TRBD1. The V segment lost 7 bases and the J segment 7 bases; nucleotides outside the gene matches: 7. Per the germline V gene, CDR1 is MDHEN and CDR2 is SYDVKM. CDR3 length: 14 residues. This CDR3 is CASIPGQGAAGYTF. CDR3 DNA sequence: TGTGCCAGCATTCCGGGACAGGGGGCTGCTGGCTACACCTTC.

In this sample, this clonotype turned up once. The chain employs TRBV20-1 and TRBJ2-3; D is unresolved. The CDR3 spans 13 residues. Trimming stripped 5 bases from V and 4 bases from J, with 13 bases between. CDR1 is DFQATT and CDR2 is SNEGSKA in the germline V gene (reference sequence). The CDR3 loop is CSALVWQSDTQYF. DNA of the CDR3: TGCAGTGCTTTAGTTTGGCAATCAGATACGCAGTATTTT.

This clonotype came up many times. The V gene is TRBV11-2, the J gene TRBJ1-5, with no clear D. The CDR3 contains 12 residues. Trimming left V 8 bases short and J 0 bases short, with 5 bases between. Germline CDR1 reads SGHAT; CDR2 reads FQNNGV. CDR3 bases: TGTGCCAGCCCGGGTAGCAATCAGCCCCAGCATTTT. Its protein product is CASPGSNQPQHF. Together with reference TRBV11-2 and TRBJ1-5, the CDR3 gives the full variable domain: EAGVAQSPRYKIIEKRQSVAFWCNPISGHATLYWYQQILGQGPKLLIQFQNNGVVDDSQLPKDRFSAERLKGVDSTLKIQPAKLEDSAVYLCASPGSNQPQHFGDGTRLSIL.

This clonotype was detected ten times or more. CDR3 DNA sequence: TGTGCCAGCAGCGAGGGGACTAGCGTGGGGAATGAGCAGTTCTTC. Translation gives CASSEGTSVGNEQFF. The chain carries TRBV11-1 and TRBJ2-1; 10 bases line up with TRBD2. Trimming took 5 bases from V and 7 from J; bases not matched to a gene: 8. The CDR3 has 15 amino acids. CDR1 and CDR2 (germline): SGHAT, FQDESV (reference sequence).

This clonotype was picked up many times. V gene TRBV7-9 combines with J gene TRBJ2-5; weak D call: TRBD2 (6 bases). The V end lost 5 bases, the J end lost 4 bases, and 11 bases lay between the germline ends. The CDR3 has 13 residues. CDR1 and CDR2 from the germline V gene are SEHNR and FQNEAQ (reference sequence). The CDR3 sequence: CASSQEGPETQYF. Written as DNA, the CDR3 is TGTGCCAGCAGCCAGGAGGGCCCAGAGACCCAGTACTTC.

The gene calls are TRBV19 and TRBJ1-4; TRBD1 is a possible D gene (6 bases). The CDR3 loop spans 14 amino acids. Between the trimmed V and J ends, which lost 3 bases and 5 bases, there was a span of 10 bases. The V gene's germline CDR1 is LNHDA and CDR2 SQIVND (reference sequence). The CDR3 here is CASSMNGQNEKLFF. The CDR3 coding sequence is TGTGCCAGTAGTATGAACGGACAGAATGAAAAACTGTTTTTT.

This clonotype was observed many times. This chain connects TRBV27 to TRBJ2-3, with D perhaps TRBD2 (6 bases). V was pared by 5 bases and J by 4 bases, with 19 bases between. The CDR3 has 16 amino acids. Germline assignment: CDR1 MNHEY and CDR2 SMNVEV (reference sequence). The CDR3 nucleotides read TGTGCCAGCAGTCGTCAGACTAGGAGTGTGGCAGATACGCAGTATTTT. Translated, it gives CASSRQTRSVADTQYF.

CDR3 bases: TGTGCCAGCAGCTTAATGGGCTACACCGGGGAGCTGTTTTTT. Amino acid sequence: CASSLMGYTGELFF. The genes are TRBV7-9 and TRBJ2-2; D remains unclear. The CDR3 contains 14 residues. Germline CDR1 is SEHNR and CDR2 is FQNEAQ (reference sequence). Trimming removed 2 bases from V and 3 bases from J, with 7 bases in between.

This clonotype was observed a handful of times. The V and J genes are TRBV4-2 and TRBJ2-7; D possibly corresponds to TRBD2 (5 bases). CDR1 LGHNA and CDR2 YNFKEQ come from the germline V gene. V gave up 4 bases and J gave up 3 bases, with 19 bases separating them. The CDR3 totals 16 residues. The DNA of the CDR3 is TGTGCCAGCAGCCGAGAAGGCGGAGGAGTGGACTACGAGCAGTACTTC. The encoded protein is CASSREGGGVDYEQYF.

This clonotype was seen repeatedly, ten times or more. The J gene is TRBJ2-3, the V gene TRBV5-1, with 10 bases lining up with TRBD1. Per the germline V gene, CDR1 is SGHRS and CDR2 is YFSETQ. The junction had 3 bases not matched to a gene; V was cut back by 2 bases and J by 0 bases. The CDR3 consists of 16 residues. The chain's CDR3 is CASSFRTGGSTDTQYF. The CDR3 DNA follows: TGCGCCAGCAGCTTTCGGACAGGGGGGAGCACAGATACGCAGTATTTT.

The sample holds a few counts of this clonotype. V gene TRBV3-1 combines with J gene TRBJ2-7; D possibly corresponds to TRBD2 (5 bases). Per germline, CDR1 LGHDT and CDR2 YNNKEL (reference sequence). V was pared by 3 bases and J by 4 bases, with 13 bases between. This CDR3 comprises 14 residues. The CDR3 reads CASSQGPGGYEQYF. DNA for the CDR3: TGTGCCAGCAGCCAGGGCCCAGGCGGGTACGAGCAGTACTTC.

The sample holds many counts of this clonotype. This sequence joins TRBV28 and TRBJ2-7, with D tentatively TRBD2 (5 bases). This CDR3 comprises 13 residues. Germline V gene data show CDR1 as MDHEN and CDR2 as SYDVKM. V gave up 4 bases and J gave up 2 bases, with 9 bases separating them. The CDR3 nucleotides are TGTGCCAGCAGTTCGACTATCCCCTACGAGCAGTACTTC. Translation gives CASSSTIPYEQYF.

A few counts support this clonotype. The J gene is TRBJ1-5, the V gene TRBV6-1, with D uncertain. This CDR3 has 13 residues. The V and J ends lost 6 bases and 5 bases respectively, with 11 bases between them. CDR1 is MNHNS, CDR2 SASEGT, per germline. The CDR3 sequence: CASSRRADQPQHF. DNA for the CDR3: TGTGCCAGCAGCCGGAGGGCAGATCAGCCCCAGCATTTT.

This clonotype was seen many times. The chain is built from TRBV5-1 and TRBJ2-5; D not certain. Germline values: CDR1 SGHRS, CDR2 YFSETQ. The CDR3 contains 14 residues. Between the trimmed V and J ends, which lost 0 bases and 5 bases, there was a span of 11 bases. The CDR3 DNA sequence: TGCGCCAGCAGCTTGGAGGACGGAAGGGAGACCCAGTACTTC. Protein: CASSLEDGRETQYF.